The sequence of this T cell receptor (beta chain) was determined in a study of blood T cell repertoires in COVID-19. J lost 0 bases, V lost 5 bases, and 15 bases had no gene match. The CDR3 spans 19 residues. Germline assignment: CDR1 MNHEY and CDR2 SMNVEV (reference sequence). Some clones are missing from TCRdb's copy, which holds only in-frame ones; the method was immunoSEQ multiplex PCR. The profile shows 250,000 to 300,000 clones, around 85% of them singletons. The sequencing sample was made of PBMCs or T cells enriched from blood (not recorded which). This receptor was identified in a woman in her forties or fifties who had recovered from COVID-19. This chain links TRBV27 with TRBJ2-7; 11 nucleotides match TRBD2. CDR3 nucleotides: TGTGCCAGCAGTAAACTTCGACTAGCGGGACCTTATATCTCCTACGAGCAGTACTTC. Translation gives CASSKLRLAGPYISYEQYF.